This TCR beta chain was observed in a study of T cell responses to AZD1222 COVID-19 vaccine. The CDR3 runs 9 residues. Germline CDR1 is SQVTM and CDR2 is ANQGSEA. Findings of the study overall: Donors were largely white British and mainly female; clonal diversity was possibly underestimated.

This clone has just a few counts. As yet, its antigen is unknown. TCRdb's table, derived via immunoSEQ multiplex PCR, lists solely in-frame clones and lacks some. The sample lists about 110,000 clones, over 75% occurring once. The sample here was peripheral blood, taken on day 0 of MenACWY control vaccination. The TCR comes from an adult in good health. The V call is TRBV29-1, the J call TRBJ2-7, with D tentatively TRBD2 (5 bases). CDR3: CRGTYEQYF. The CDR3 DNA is TGCCGAGGGACCTACGAGCAGTACTTC.